The subject of this entry is one T cell receptor beta chain. The record originates from a study of radiation and T cells in renal cell carcinoma. Sequencing used immunoSEQ multiplex PCR; TCRdb keeps in-frame clones, though not all of them. The repertoire includes about 150,000 clones, about 88% of them detected once, and around 12% sits in the top ten. This CDR3 has 17 residues. V lost 0 bases to trimming and J lost 5 bases, with 19 bases between them. Germline V gives CDR1 KGHSH, CDR2 LQKENI. As to time point: baseline pretreatment blood. Treatment reported: 15 Gy SBRT to primary tumor, nephrectomy 4 weeks later.

The source of this sequence is a woman aged 45-59 years with renal cell carcinoma. Specimen: blood, collected from a patient whose treatment included radiotherapy and nephrectomy. The V call is TRBV18, the J call TRBJ2-5; TRBD1 might be the D (6 bases). The CDR3 spells CASSPPIRTEVRETQYF. DNA for the CDR3: TGTGCCAGCTCACCACCGATCCGGACAGAAGTTAGGGAGACCCAGTACTTC.